The present TCR beta chain was sequenced within a study of cytomegalovirus exposure and HLA in healthy donors. The germline CDR1 and CDR2 sequences are SGDLS and YYNGEE. V gave up 2 bases and J gave up 7 bases, with 13 bases separating them. This CDR3 comprises 14 residues. TCRdb's table, derived via immunoSEQ multiplex PCR, lists solely in-frame clones and lacks some. Here the sample spans about 70,000 clones, 85% to 95% being singletons. Sequenced sample: PBMCs. The chain recombines TRBV9 with TRBJ2-1, with D possibly matching TRBD2 (6 bases). This clonotype was obtained from a young woman in good health and CMV-seropositive. In DNA, the CDR3 is TGTGCCAGCAGCGTTACGGGAGCCCCGAATGAGCAGTTCTTC. It specifies CASSVTGAPNEQFF.